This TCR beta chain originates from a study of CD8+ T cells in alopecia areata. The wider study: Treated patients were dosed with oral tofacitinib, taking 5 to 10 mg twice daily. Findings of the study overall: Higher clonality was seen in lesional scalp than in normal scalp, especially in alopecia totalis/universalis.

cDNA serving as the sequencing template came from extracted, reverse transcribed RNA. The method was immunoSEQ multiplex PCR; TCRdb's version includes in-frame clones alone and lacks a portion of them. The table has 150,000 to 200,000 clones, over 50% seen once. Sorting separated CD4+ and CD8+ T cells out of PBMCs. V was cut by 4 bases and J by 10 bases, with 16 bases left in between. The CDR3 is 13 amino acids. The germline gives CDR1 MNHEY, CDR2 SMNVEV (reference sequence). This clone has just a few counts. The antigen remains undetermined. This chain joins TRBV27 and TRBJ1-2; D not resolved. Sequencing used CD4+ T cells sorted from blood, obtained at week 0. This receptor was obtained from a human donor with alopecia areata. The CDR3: CASSYLLGGDYTF. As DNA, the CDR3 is TGTGCCAGCAGTTACCTCTTGGGTGGGGACTACACCTTC.